This T cell receptor (beta chain) was observed in a study of T cell responses to AZD1222 COVID-19 vaccine. TCRdb keeps only in-frame clones here, not all; method: immunoSEQ multiplex PCR. The top ten hold 2.5% to 4% of the sample, which has about 110,000 clones, 86% seen once. CDR1 and CDR2 from the germline V gene are SQVTM and ANQGSEA. Trimming stripped 4 bases from V and 3 bases from J, with 15 bases between. This CDR3 spans 14 amino acids. Study-level findings and limits: Compared with day 0, the breadth and depth of the Spike-specific TCR repertoire rose significantly after two doses of AZD1222. Donors skewed white British and female; clonal diversity was possibly underestimated. Dominant CD4 TCR responses targeted spike regions 160-218 and 743-854.

Comments on this clone: Its antigen is unknown.

The chain employs TRBV29-1 and TRBJ1-2; D uncertain. Specimen: peripheral blood, collected on day 0 of AZD1222 vaccination. The sequence was collected from an adult in good health. The CDR3, as DNA: TGCAGCGTTGGCGGAGGGCGGTGGGACTATGGCTACACCTTC. Encoded protein: CSVGGGRWDYGYTF.